These T cell receptor beta chains were read from a single sample in a study of blood T cell repertoires in COVID-19. Produced via immunoSEQ multiplex PCR; TCRdb's table is partial and in-frame only. The table lists just over 150,000 clones, around 89% of them singletons, with roughly 15% in the top ten. The specimen was peripheral blood. The receptor set was obtained from a woman in her forties with acute or convalescent COVID-19. The CDR3 runs from the conserved cysteine through the conserved F or W. The order of the fields is V gene, D gene, J gene, CDR3 protein. D genes are given only for firm matches.

TRBV5-1,TRBD2,TRBJ2-7,CASSSTPSGVYEQYF
TRBV28,TRBD2,TRBJ2-3,CASSFPSGSNTQYF
TRBV7-8,-,TRBJ1-1,CASSVTGGDTEAFF
TRBV19,TRBD1,TRBJ2-7,CASSLGTGIYEQYF
TRBV20-1,-,TRBJ2-3,CSVNEGGSDTQYF
TRBV19,TRBD1,TRBJ1-2,CASDRDRTGYGYTF
TRBV5-5,-,TRBJ1-2,CASSLVTRDYGYTF
TRBV5-1,TRBD1,TRBJ2-3,CASSPRDRAFTDTQYF
TRBV19,TRBD1,TRBJ2-5,CASSKGTGTGATETQYF
TRBV5-4,-,TRBJ1-5,CASSIQGSEAQHF
TRBV4-2,-,TRBJ2-6,CASSQEGPFISGANVLTF
TRBV24-1,-,TRBJ1-3,CATSEAGAAGNTIYF
TRBV14,TRBD1,TRBJ2-1,CASSRDSHAYNEQFF
TRBV9,-,TRBJ2-7,CASSVSPNTQTNSYEQYF
TRBV14,-,TRBJ1-1,CASSGYTRDTEAFF
TRBV29-1,-,TRBJ2-3,CSVDGQTDTQYF
TRBV9,TRBD2,TRBJ2-3,CASSNPYQGFGSGGLSTDTQYF
TRBV7-9,-,TRBJ2-7,CASSSDGLHYEQYF
TRBV5-1,-,TRBJ1-2,CASSLATGTYGYTF
TRBV15,-,TRBJ1-3,CATSRDLAGGSSGNTIYF
TRBV7-3,-,TRBJ2-3,CASSPQGYGLPDTQYF
TRBV10-3,-,TRBJ1-1,CAISDTQGSNTEAFF
TRBV27,TRBD1,TRBJ2-1,CASSSNPWTGVNNEQFF
TRBV30,-,TRBJ2-7,CAWSVLMGRDSYEQYF
TRBV6-2/TRBV6-3,-,TRBJ2-2,CASSYSTLRVPAGELFF
TRBV16,TRBD2,TRBJ2-1,CASSRTSGGSGLEQFF
TRBV27,-,TRBJ1-4,CASSFRQTNEKLFF
TRBV10-3,TRBD1,TRBJ2-3,CAISVGDRGGGDTQYF
TRBV6-5,-,TRBJ2-7,CASSYERTYYNEQYF
TRBV12-3/TRBV12-4,-,TRBJ1-1,CASRHAENTEAFF
TRBV7-3,TRBD2,TRBJ2-1,CASSLRTGTSGLNEQFF
TRBV2,TRBD1,TRBJ1-5,CASIRDREAYQPQHF
TRBV6-6,TRBD1,TRBJ1-3,CASSYYRTGGRDTIYF
TRBV11-3,-,TRBJ2-6,CASSFIGVGANVLTF
TRBV7-9,TRBD1,TRBJ2-2,CASSYPGQSNTGELFF
TRBV5-6,-,TRBJ1-1,CASSSGGTEAFF
TRBV6-5,TRBD1,TRBJ2-1,CASRDRVNNEQFF
TRBV11-1,-,TRBJ1-1,CASSLMRSGTEAFF
TRBV18,-,TRBJ2-3,CASHKSLQGGTDTQYF
TRBV3-1/TRBV3-2,TRBD1,TRBJ1-1,CASSHRTGGNTEAFF
TRBV29-1,TRBD2,TRBJ2-7,CSVRLADEQYF
TRBV18,-,TRBJ1-2,CASSPPGPGYGYTF
TRBV10-1,TRBD2,TRBJ2-3,CASSPNVGGNTDTQYF
TRBV5-1,TRBD2,TRBJ2-1,CASSLVLADNEQFF
TRBV5-1,-,TRBJ2-1,CASSFRGTDAFF